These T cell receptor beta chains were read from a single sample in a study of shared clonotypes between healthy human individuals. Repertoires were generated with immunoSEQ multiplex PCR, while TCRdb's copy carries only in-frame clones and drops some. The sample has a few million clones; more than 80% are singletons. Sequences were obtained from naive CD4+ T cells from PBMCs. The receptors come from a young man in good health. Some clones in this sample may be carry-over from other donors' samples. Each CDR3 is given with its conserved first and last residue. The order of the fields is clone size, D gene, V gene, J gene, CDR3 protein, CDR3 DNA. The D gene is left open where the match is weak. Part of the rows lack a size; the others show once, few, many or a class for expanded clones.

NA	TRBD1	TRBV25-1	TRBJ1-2	CASSATDRYYGYTF	TGTGCCAGCAGTGCAACGGACAGGTACTATGGCTACACCTTC
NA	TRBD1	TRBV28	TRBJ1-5	CASSLGQGSQPQHF	TGTGCCAGCAGTTTAGGACAGGGAAGTCAGCCCCAGCATTTT
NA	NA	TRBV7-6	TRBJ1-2	CASSLQGYGYTF	TGTGCCAGCAGCTTACAGGGCTATGGCTACACCTTC
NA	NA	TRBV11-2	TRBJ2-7	CASNSEGEGFYEQYF	TGTGCCAGCAACTCCGAGGGAGAGGGTTTCTACGAGCAGTACTTC
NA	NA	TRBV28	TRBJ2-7	CASRRVGEQYF	TGTGCCAGCAGGAGGGTCGGCGAGCAGTACTTC
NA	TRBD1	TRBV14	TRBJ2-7	CASSQGPGTGAYEQYF	TGTGCCAGCAGCCAGGGTCCGGGGACAGGGGCCTACGAGCAGTACTTC
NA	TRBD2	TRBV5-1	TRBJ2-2	CASSLVAGDKTGELFF	TGCGCCAGCAGCTTGGTTGCGGGAGATAAGACCGGGGAGCTGTTTTTT
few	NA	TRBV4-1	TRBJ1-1	CASSLSRVMGTEAFF	TGCGCCAGCAGCCTGAGCAGGGTGATGGGCACTGAAGCTTTCTTT
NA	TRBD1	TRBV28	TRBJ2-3	CASSLPGGQGNGPRF	TGTGCCAGCAGCCTCCCGGGGGGACAGGGGAATGGCCCACGCTTT
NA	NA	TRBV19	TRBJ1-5	CASSDRGSQPQHF	TGTGCCAGTAGTGATCGGGGAAGTCAGCCCCAGCATTTT